Presented here are 15 T cell receptor beta chains from one specimen sequenced in a study of T cells after yellow fever vaccination (dated by TCRdb to the late 2010s). The treatment or condition label on this specimen signifies: live attenuated yellow fever vaccine strain. The library came from 5' RACE. The listed sequencing device is Illumina NovaSeq 6000. TCRdb passed the public sequencing reads through fastp at Q25 and MiXCR, retaining productive beta sequences. Here each entry gathers all rows of one CDR3 protein and keeps the most common genes and DNA. The sample records 340,000 or so distinct CDR3 sequences, around 13% of which are singletons. Roughly 3.1% of the sample lies in the top ten. Sequenced material: CD4+ T cells sorted from PBMCs, taken 15 days after the yellow fever booster vaccination. The receptors shown here come from a man younger than 30 who received the YFV17D yellow fever vaccine.

This clonotype was seen a few times. The chain links TRBV12-3 or TRBV12-4 to TRBJ1-6; no clear D gene. With 1 base removed from V and 0 bases from J, the gap between germline ends came to 4 bases. This CDR3 has 15 residues. The CDR3 DNA follows: TGTGCCAGCAGTTTAGAACTCTCCTATAATTCACCCCTCCACTTT. Translation gives CASSLELSYNSPLHF.

This clonotype has more than one count but fewer than ten. The J gene is TRBJ2-3, the V gene TRBV9, with D perhaps TRBD1 or TRBD2 (6 bases each). Looked up from germline, CDR1 is SGDLS and CDR2 is YYNGEE. V was trimmed by 1 base and J by 8 bases, leaving 14 bases between them. The CDR3 is made up of 14 amino acids. Here the CDR3 DNA reads TGTGCCAGCAGCGTACCCCAACAGGGAGGTACGCAGTATTTT. It encodes CASSVPQQGGTQYF.

This clonotype has a handful of counts. The rearrangement uses TRBV27 and TRBJ2-7; 7 bases agree with TRBD1. Per the germline V gene, CDR1 is MNHEY and CDR2 is SMNVEV (reference sequence). The CDR3 is 14 amino acids. With V trimmed by 3 bases and J by 0 bases, 2 bases remained unmatched. The DNA for the CDR3 is TGTGCCAGCAGTTTTAGGGGGCCCTCCTACGAGCAGTACGTC. It yields the protein CASSFRGPSYEQYV.

The chain recombines TRBV19 with TRBJ2-3, with D unresolved. The V gene lost 9 bases and the J gene lost 4 bases, with 20 bases spanning the gap. Looked up from germline, CDR1 is LNHDA and CDR2 is SQIVND (reference sequence). The CDR3 runs to 15 residues. The CDR3 coding sequence is TGTGCCAGCGCCGGACGGGCAAATGGACCAGATACGCAGTATTTT. Protein: CASAGRANGPDTQYF.

There are a few counts of this clonotype. The chain combines TRBV6-5 with TRBJ1-1; no clear D gene. Germline-derived CDR1 and CDR2 are MNHEY and SVGAGI. With 0 bases removed from V and 3 bases from J, the gap between germline ends came to 14 bases. The length of the CDR3 is 16 residues. The CDR3 here is CASSYSPTAVDTEAFF. For the CDR3, the DNA is TGTGCCAGCAGTTACTCGCCGACTGCGGTGGACACTGAAGCTTTCTTT.

This sequence joins TRBV3-1 and TRBJ2-5; TRBD2 aligns across 14 bases. CDR1 is LGHDT and CDR2 is YNNKEL in the germline V gene (reference sequence). V gave up 3 bases and J gave up 5 bases; unmatched junction bases: 8. The CDR3 consists of 17 residues. The CDR3 spells CASSHGTTSGGEETQYF. DNA of the CDR3: TGTGCCAGCAGCCATGGGACGACTAGCGGGGGGGAGGAGACCCAGTACTTC.

V gene TRBV2 combines with J gene TRBJ1-6; D is unclear. This CDR3 has 16 residues. Trimming pared 4 bases from V and 6 bases from J, leaving 16 bases between. From germline, CDR1 is SNHLY and CDR2 FYNNEI. DNA of the CDR3: TGTGCCAGCAGTGCTGCGACAATCTGGGCTAATTCACCCCTCCACTTT. Translation: CASSAATIWANSPLHF.

This clonotype was seen repeatedly, ten times or more. The J gene is TRBJ2-5, the V gene TRBV29-1; D may be TRBD1 (5 bases). Germline CDR1 reads SQVTM; CDR2 reads ANQGSEA. V lost 4 bases, J lost 4 bases, and 10 bases lay in between. The CDR3 is made up of 12 amino acids. The chain's CDR3 is CSVGTSGETQYF. The CDR3 bases are TGCAGCGTTGGGACATCGGGAGAGACCCAGTACTTC.

The chain carries TRBV15 and TRBJ1-5; D gene unclear. The germline gives CDR1 LNHNV, CDR2 YYDKDF (reference sequence). CDR3 size: 13 residues. V lost 2 bases and J lost 5, with 7 bases in between. The CDR3 sequence: CATSRIRDQPQHF. DNA of the CDR3: TGTGCCACCAGCAGAATCAGAGATCAGCCCCAGCATTTT.

This clonotype was found a few times. The rearrangement joins TRBV6-1 to TRBJ2-7; tentative D call: TRBD1 (5 bases). The germline V and J ends were trimmed by 3 bases and 6 bases, with 15 bases remaining between them. CDR1 MNHNS and CDR2 SASEGT come from the germline V gene. The CDR3 is made up of 14 amino acids. CDR3 bases: TGTGCCAGCAGTGAGTACCGACAGACAAGCGAGCAGTACGTC. Its translation is CASSEYRQTSEQYV.

This clonotype was counted a few times. The rearrangement uses TRBV7-2 and TRBJ1-2; D uncertain. Trimming stripped 1 base from V and 8 bases from J, with 14 bases between. The CDR3 runs to 14 residues. Germline lookup yields CDR1 SGHTA and CDR2 FQGNSA. This CDR3 reads CASSLGGYQEGYTF. In DNA form, the CDR3 reads TGTGCCAGCAGCTTAGGAGGGTATCAGGAAGGCTACACCTTC.

The chain uses TRBV6-6 and TRBJ2-7; 14 nucleotides line up with TRBD2. The CDR3 contains 15 residues. Germline assignment: CDR1 MNHNY and CDR2 SVGAGI (reference sequence). Unmatched junction bases numbered 10, after V lost 5 bases and J lost 10 bases. CDR3 residues: CASSGPGTSGGRQYF. CDR3 in DNA: TGTGCCAGCAGTGGCCCCGGGACTAGCGGGGGAAGACAGTACTTC.

Details on this clonotype: One end of the junction varies from germline; a read error may be responsible. The CDR3 reads CASSQLSDAGNQQFF. The DNA of the CDR3 is TGCGCCAGCAGCCAATTGTCAGATGCCGGCAATCAGCAGTTCTTC. The rearrangement joins TRBV4-3 to TRBJ2-1; D not resolved. CDR1 and CDR2 from the germline V gene are LGHNA and YSLEER. There are 15 residues in the CDR3.

This clonotype has a handful of counts. The gene calls are TRBV28 and TRBJ1-5; 8 positions agree with TRBD1. CDR3 length: 14 residues. The V segment lost 4 bases and the J segment 5 bases; nucleotides outside the gene matches: 4. Germline values: CDR1 MDHEN, CDR2 SYDVKM. CDR3 in amino acids: CASSSGGGDQPQHF. As DNA, the CDR3 is TGTGCCAGCAGTTCAGGGGGCGGAGATCAGCCCCAGCATTTT.

This clonotype was seen only a few times. V and J are TRBV6-2 or TRBV6-3 and TRBJ1-6; D is uncertain. CDR3 length: 11 residues. V was trimmed by 3 bases and J by 10 bases, leaving 4 bases between them. Germline CDR1 reads MNHEY; CDR2 reads SVGEGT. The CDR3, as DNA: TGTGCCAGCAGTTATGGGTCACCCCTCCACTTT. Encoded protein: CASSYGSPLHF.